Below are 7 T cell receptor beta chains sequenced from a single sample in a study of blood T cell repertoires in COVID-19. TCRdb keeps only in-frame clones here, not all; method: immunoSEQ multiplex PCR. Altogether 130,000 to 150,000 clones are present, more than 70% being singletons, with the ten largest covering less than 5.5%. The sequencing sample was made of peripheral blood. The receptors derive from a woman aged 50 to 60 with acute or convalescent COVID-19.

This clone showed up many times. The genes are TRBV7-3 and TRBJ2-2, with D possibly TRBD2 on 6 matching bases. This CDR3 spans 13 amino acids. The V gene lost 4 bases and the J gene lost 8 bases, with 11 bases spanning the gap. Germline assignment: CDR1 SGHTA and CDR2 FQGTGA. CDR3 nucleotide sequence: TGTGCCAGCAGCTCGCCCCTAGCGGGGGAGCTGTTTTTT. This encodes CASSSPLAGELFF.

This clone was observed once. V is TRBV6-2 or TRBV6-3 and J is TRBJ2-3; 10 bases map to TRBD2. J was trimmed by 14 bases and V by 5 bases; bases with no gene match: 16. Germline CDR1 reads MNHEY; CDR2 reads SVGEGT. The CDR3 contains 15 residues. The CDR3 DNA reads TGTGCCAGCAGTGGACAACTAGCGGGATCCGGGGTGGGGTATTTT. Translation: CASSGQLAGSGVGYF.

For the CDR3, the DNA is TGCGCCAGCAGCTCAGACGGAGTGACGGCCAATGAGCAGTTCTTC. This gives the protein CASSSDGVTANEQFF. The V and J genes are TRBV5-1 and TRBJ2-1; D is ambiguous. The CDR3 covers 15 residues. Trimming removed 3 bases from V and 6 bases from J, with 16 bases in between. In germline, CDR1 is SGHRS, CDR2 YFSETQ.

V and J are TRBV30 and TRBJ1-1, with D maybe TRBD1 (5 bases). Germline values: CDR1 GTSNPN, CDR2 SVGIG (reference sequence). With 3 bases removed from V and 1 base from J, the gap between germline ends came to 9 bases. The CDR3 contains 13 residues. CDR3 amino acids: CAWSSQGNTEAFF. DNA for the CDR3: TGTGCCTGGAGCAGCCAGGGGAACACTGAAGCTTTCTTT. The full variable domain, with the rest looked up from reference TRBV30 and TRBJ1-1, is SQTIHQWPATLVQPVGSPLSLECTVEGTSNPNLYWYRQAAGRGLQLLFYSVGIGQISSEVPQNLSASRPQDRQFILSSKKLLLSDSGFYLCAWSSQGNTEAFFGQGTRLTVV.

The V gene is TRBV5-8, the J gene TRBJ1-4; a possible D gene is TRBD1 (5 bases). The CDR3 has 14 amino acids. V was clipped by 4 bases and J by 16 bases, with 23 bases between them. Germline assignment: CDR1 SGHTS and CDR2 YDEGEE. CDR3 region: CASSPREPQGDRFF. CDR3 coding DNA: TGTGCCAGCAGCCCCCGGGAGCCCCAGGGAGACAGGTTTTTT.

The chain carries TRBV6-1 and TRBJ2-7, with TRBD2 matching over 8 bases. The germline gives CDR1 MNHNS, CDR2 SASEGT. This CDR3 spans 14 amino acids. V shed 0 bases, J shed 5 bases, and the junction held 3 bases outside the gene matches. The CDR3 is CASSEARTSNEQYF. The CDR3, as DNA: TGTGCCAGCAGTGAAGCTAGGACTAGCAACGAGCAGTACTTC.

This sequence joins TRBV5-1 and TRBJ2-6, with TRBD2 identical over 7 bases. This CDR3 has 14 amino acids. Germline assignment: CDR1 SGHRS and CDR2 YFSETQ. Trimming cost V 4 bases and J 2 bases; bases outside gene matches: 0. The CDR3 DNA reads TGCGCCAGCAGCCGGGAGGCTGGGGCCAACGTCCTGACTTTC. Translation gives CASSREAGANVLTF.